These 30 T cell receptor beta chains share one sample of origin, sequenced in a study of T cell responses to AZD1222 COVID-19 vaccine. TCRdb's table, derived via immunoSEQ multiplex PCR, lists solely in-frame clones and lacks some. The repertoire holds 96,000 or so clones, with approximately 90% as singletons. This specimen consisted of peripheral blood, obtained on day 0 of AZD1222 vaccination. Receptor source: an adult in good health.

This clone was found a few times. The chain joins TRBV6-4 to TRBJ2-1; 8 bases agree with TRBD2. The germline V gene has CDR1 MRHNA and CDR2 SNTAGT. V dropped 6 bases and J dropped 6; count of bases not matched to a gene: 7. The CDR3 has 14 amino acids. CDR3 DNA: TGTGCCAGCAGCGAAGCGGGGGAAGCCAATGAGCAGTTCTTC. The encoded protein is CASSEAGEANEQFF.

The rearrangement uses TRBV19 and TRBJ1-2; D ambiguous. The ends were cut back, 7 bases at V and 7 bases at J, with 19 bases in the middle. The CDR3 covers 14 residues. The germline V gene encodes CDR1 LNHDA and CDR2 SQIVND (reference sequence). The CDR3 DNA is TGTGCCAGTAAACGACTCCAGGATCAGTTTGGCTACACCTTC. Amino acid sequence: CASKRLQDQFGYTF.

This clone was picked up a small number of times. The chain joins TRBV5-6 to TRBJ2-7; TRBD2 aligns across 13 bases. Trimming at V came to 0 bases and at J to 2 bases, leaving 5 bases not matched to a gene. Per the germline V gene, CDR1 is SGHDT and CDR2 is YYEEEE. This CDR3 spans 17 amino acids. The CDR3 region has the DNA TGTGCCAGCAGCTTGGGGAACGGACTAGCGGGGGCCTACGAGCAGTACTTC. Translating gives CASSLGNGLAGAYEQYF.

The chain recombines TRBV15 with TRBJ1-1; weak D call: TRBD1 (5 bases). Germline V gene sequence: CDR1 LNHNV, CDR2 YYDKDF (reference sequence). The ends were cut back, 4 bases at V and 7 bases at J, with 10 bases in the middle. The CDR3 is 12 amino acids. The CDR3 here is CATSTPTGEAFF. The CDR3 nucleotides are TGTGCCACCAGCACACCAACAGGTGAAGCTTTCTTT.

The chain is built from TRBV19 and TRBJ1-6; D perhaps matches TRBD1 (5 bases). The germline CDR1 and CDR2 sequences are LNHDA and SQIVND (reference sequence). The ends were cut back, 3 bases at V and 10 bases at J, with 13 bases in the middle. This CDR3 region has 14 residues. The CDR3 region is CASSMGAGWSPLHF. The CDR3, as DNA: TGTGCCAGTAGTATGGGAGCAGGGTGGTCACCCCTCCACTTT.

This chain uses TRBV4-2 with TRBJ1-1; 7 nucleotides line up with TRBD1. The CDR3 runs to 14 residues. Germline values: CDR1 LGHNA, CDR2 YNFKEQ. Trimming at V came to 1 base and at J to 4 bases, leaving 3 bases not matched to a gene. The CDR3 sequence is CASSQAGGGTEAFF. The CDR3 nucleotides are TGTGCCAGCAGCCAAGCAGGGGGAGGCACTGAAGCTTTCTTT.

Details on this clone: At one boundary the junction diverges from the germline segment, which might be a read error. The chain employs TRBV5-1 and TRBJ1-1; tentatively, D is TRBD1 (6 bases). Germline CDR1 is SGHRS and CDR2 is YFSETQ. This CDR3 is built from 14 residues. CDR3 residues: CASRWGQTDTEAFF. For the CDR3, the DNA is TGCGCCAGCAGGTGGGGGCAAACAGACACCGAAGCTTTCTTT.

J is TRBJ1-2 and V is TRBV19; D is uncertain. V shed 2 bases and J shed 5 bases, with 6 bases lying between them. Germline values: CDR1 LNHDA, CDR2 SQIVND (reference sequence). The CDR3 covers 12 residues. The CDR3 here is CASSISGYGYTF. The CDR3 DNA is TGTGCCAGTAGTATAAGTGGATATGGCTACACCTTC.

This chain joins TRBV3-1 (or the pseudogene TRBV3-2) and TRBJ1-1; TRBD1 matches 7 bases. The ends lost 4 bases at V and 2 bases at J; junction bases unmatched: 10. This CDR3 region has 16 residues. The germline V gene encodes CDR1 LGHDT and CDR2 YNNKEL (reference sequence). CDR3 amino acids: CASSPTPGQKNTEAFF. CDR3 sequence (DNA): TGTGCCAGCAGCCCAACCCCGGGACAGAAAAACACTGAAGCTTTCTTT.

This clone was counted once. The V call is TRBV6-1, the J call TRBJ1-1; D is undetermined. Germline V lookup: CDR1 MNHNS, CDR2 SASEGT. The CDR3 is made up of 16 amino acids. V was clipped by 4 bases and J by 4 bases, with 19 bases between them. This chain's CDR3 is CASSGSNGFRGTEAFF. The CDR3 nucleotides read TGTGCCAGCAGTGGTTCTAACGGCTTCCGTGGCACTGAAGCTTTCTTT.

This chain connects TRBV6-5 to TRBJ2-5, with TRBD2 as a possible D gene (6 bases). The CDR3 is 15 amino acids. V lost 0 bases to trimming and J lost 7 bases, with 15 bases between them. Germline V lookup: CDR1 MNHEY, CDR2 SVGAGI. CDR3 residues: CASSYSGGIGRTQYF. In DNA form, the CDR3 reads TGTGCCAGCAGTTACTCGGGAGGAATTGGGAGGACCCAGTACTTC.

The chain has TRBV7-2 and TRBJ1-6, with 7 bases matching TRBD1. V lost 3 bases, J lost 0 bases, and 5 bases stayed unmatched. Per the germline V gene, CDR1 is SGHTA and CDR2 is FQGNSA. This CDR3 is 17 amino acids long. Here the CDR3 reads CASSFKTGYSYNSPLHF. Here the CDR3 DNA reads TGTGCCAGCAGCTTTAAGACAGGGTACTCCTATAATTCACCCCTCCACTTT.

This clone was counted only a few times. The chain links TRBV4-1 to TRBJ1-4; weak D call: TRBD1 (5 bases). The CDR3 consists of 14 residues. V lost 4 bases and J 3 bases, leaving 9 bases between the germline ends. The germline CDR1 and CDR2 sequences are MGHRA and YSYEKL. The CDR3 reads CASSLRGANEKLFF. In DNA form, the CDR3 reads TGCGCCAGCAGCCTGCGGGGGGCTAATGAAAAACTGTTTTTT.

The table lists this clone with a few counts. The chain joins TRBV19 to TRBJ1-1, with D possibly being TRBD1 (5 bases). Germline-derived CDR1 and CDR2 are LNHDA and SQIVND (reference sequence). The CDR3 consists of 13 residues. Trimming removed 3 bases at V and 7 bases at J, with 12 bases between. The CDR3 protein is CASSMGEGLEAFF. CDR3 in DNA: TGTGCCAGTAGTATGGGGGAGGGGCTTGAAGCTTTCTTT.

Only one count was recorded for this clone. The J gene is TRBJ1-1, the V gene TRBV5-1; D uncertain. V shed 0 bases and J shed 1 base, with 7 bases lying between them. This CDR3 has 14 amino acids. Germline V lookup: CDR1 SGHRS, CDR2 YFSETQ. This chain's CDR3 is CASSLAAGNTEAFF. DNA for the CDR3: TGCGCCAGCAGCTTGGCCGCAGGGAACACTGAAGCTTTCTTT.

This clone was seen just once. The V gene is TRBV6-5, the J gene TRBJ1-1; tentative D call: TRBD1 (5 bases). Trimming shortened V by 0 bases and J by 2 bases, and 7 bases separated the two germline ends. Looked up from germline, CDR1 is MNHEY and CDR2 is SVGAGI. This CDR3 region has 14 residues. The CDR3 protein is CASSYSQGNTEAFF. The CDR3 DNA reads as TGTGCCAGCAGTTACTCGCAGGGAAACACTGAAGCTTTCTTT.

This chain links TRBV7-9 with TRBJ1-1; D gene unclear. Per germline, CDR1 SEHNR and CDR2 FQNEAQ (reference sequence). There are 13 residues in the CDR3. Trimming cost V 3 bases and J 0 bases, with 5 bases left between them. CDR3 coding DNA: TGTGCCAGCAGCTTTTGGCTGAACACTGAAGCTTTCTTT. Protein sequence: CASSFWLNTEAFF.

The chain links TRBV11-2 to TRBJ1-5; D may be TRBD1 (5 bases). Germline assignment: CDR1 SGHAT and CDR2 FQNNGV. The CDR3 runs 15 residues. V lost 2 bases and J 6 bases, leaving 14 bases between the germline ends. The CDR3 nucleotides read TGTGCCAGCAGCTTAACTCCAGGGACGGGTCAGCCCCAGCATTTT. Its translation is CASSLTPGTGQPQHF.

The gene calls are TRBV5-4 and TRBJ2-7; D may be TRBD1 (6 bases). Germline V gene sequence: CDR1 SGHNT, CDR2 YYREEE (reference sequence). This CDR3 comprises 15 residues. Trimming stripped 5 bases from V and 4 bases from J, with 19 bases between. The CDR3 nucleotides are TGTGCCAGCAGTTTGCCGGACAGACAGTCGTACGAGCAGTACTTC. As protein: CASSLPDRQSYEQYF.

This rearrangement joins TRBV3-1 (or the pseudogene TRBV3-2) to TRBJ1-2; D is possibly TRBD1 (6 bases). The germline V and J ends were trimmed by 3 bases and 8 bases, with 13 bases remaining between them. Germline V gives CDR1 LGHDT, CDR2 YNNKEL (reference sequence). CDR3 length: 13 residues. In DNA form, the CDR3 reads TGTGCCAGCAGCCAGTTCGGGGGGCAAGGCTACACCTTC. Amino acids: CASSQFGGQGYTF.

The CDR3 sequence is CAWSVGSGLTDTQYF. The CDR3 nucleotides are TGTGCCTGGAGTGTTGGTAGCGGGCTCACAGATACGCAGTATTTT. The J gene is TRBJ2-3, the V gene TRBV30; 7 positions agree with TRBD2. Germline CDR1 GTSNPN, CDR2 SVGIG (reference sequence). V was pared by 0 bases and J by 2 bases, with 5 bases of the junction left unmatched. This CDR3 has 15 amino acids.

The chain has TRBV4-3 and TRBJ2-2; D is unresolved. The CDR3 spans 14 residues. V lost 0 bases to trimming and J lost 2 bases, with 4 bases between them. CDR1 is LGHNA and CDR2 is YSLEER in the germline V gene. This CDR3 is CASSQDLNTGELFF. CDR3 bases: TGCGCCAGCAGCCAAGACTTAAACACCGGGGAGCTGTTTTTT.

This clone turned up a few times. This chain links TRBV29-1 with TRBJ1-1, with TRBD1 as a possible D gene (5 bases). Germline V lookup: CDR1 SQVTM, CDR2 ANQGSEA. Trimming stripped 2 bases from V and 1 base from J, with 11 bases between. The CDR3 consists of 14 residues. The CDR3 DNA follows: TGCAGCGTTGAAAGGGGTTTGGGGAACACTGAAGCTTTCTTT. Protein sequence: CSVERGLGNTEAFF.

CDR3 nucleotides: TGTGCCAGCAGCTTGGACGGAACTGAAGCTTTCTTT. It is translated as CASSLDGTEAFF. This chain uses TRBV5-4 with TRBJ1-1; the D is unclear. The V end was cut by 0 bases, the J end by 5 bases, with 5 bases between. Germline values: CDR1 SGHNT, CDR2 YYREEE (reference sequence). This CDR3 comprises 12 residues.

CDR3 sequence: CASSAYYEQYF. CDR3 bases: TGTGCCAGCAGCGCTTACTACGAGCAGTACTTC. The rearrangement links TRBV7-2 to TRBJ2-7; no definite D call. The CDR3 length is 11 residues. Germline V CDR1 and CDR2: SGHTA, FQGNSA. The V end was cut by 5 bases, the J end by 3 bases, with 5 bases between.

The chain uses TRBV29-1 and TRBJ1-2; no clear D gene. Looked up from germline, CDR1 is SQVTM and CDR2 is ANQGSEA. V was clipped by 7 bases and J by 12 bases, with 24 bases between them. CDR3 length equals 13 residues. As DNA, the CDR3 is TGCAGCGCGGGATCCCCCACGGGCCGGGGTAACACCTTC. Its protein is CSAGSPTGRGNTF.

This clone was counted once. The rearrangement joins TRBV19 to TRBJ1-5; TRBD1 agrees at 7 bases. V lost 4 bases and J lost 2; bases outside the gene matches: 5. Germline CDR1 and CDR2: LNHDA and SQIVND (reference sequence). The CDR3 is 15 amino acids. In nucleotides, the CDR3 is TGTGCCAGTAGTACCTGGACAGGCGGCAATCAGCCCCAGCATTTT. It is translated as CASSTWTGGNQPQHF. Full variable domain (missing parts from reference TRBV19 and TRBJ1-5): DGGITQSPKYLFRKEGQNVTLSCEQNLNHDAMYWYRQDPGQGLRLIYYSQIVNDFQKGDIAEGYSVSREKKESFPLTVTSAQKNPTAFYLCASSTWTGGNQPQHFGDGTRLSIL.

This chain uses TRBV25-1 with TRBJ1-1, with 7 positions matching TRBD1. CDR1 and CDR2 from the germline V gene are MGHDK and SYGVNS. The CDR3 covers 14 residues. V dropped 6 bases and J dropped 1; count of bases not matched to a gene: 5. CDR3 loop: CASRQTGRNTEAFF. The CDR3 coding sequence is TGTGCCAGCAGACAGACAGGGAGGAACACTGAAGCTTTCTTT.

The V call is TRBV28, the J call TRBJ2-7; D gene uncertain. Deletions cut 8 bases from V and 2 bases from J, with 16 bases between. CDR3 length equals 14 residues. Germline V lookup: CDR1 MDHEN, CDR2 SYDVKM. CDR3 bases: TGTGCCAGCGGCCAACAAGGTCCAGCCTACGAGCAGTACTTC. As protein: CASGQQGPAYEQYF.

The rearrangement links TRBV7-9 to TRBJ2-1, with D perhaps TRBD2 (6 bases). Trimming stripped 1 base from V and 7 bases from J, with 11 bases between. Per the germline V gene, CDR1 is SEHNR and CDR2 is FQNEAQ (reference sequence). The CDR3 has 14 amino acids. CDR3 residues: CASSLGSTRNEQFF. DNA of the CDR3: TGTGCCAGCAGCTTAGGTTCGACTAGAAATGAGCAGTTCTTC. The full variable domain, with the rest looked up from reference TRBV7-9 and TRBJ2-1, is DTGVSQNPRHKITKRGQNVTFRCDPISEHNRLYWYRQTLGQGPEFLTYFQNEAQLEKSRLLSDRFSAERPKGSFSTLEIQRTEQGDSAMYLCASSLGSTRNEQFFGPGTRLTVL.